Presented here are 22 T cell receptor beta chains from one specimen sequenced in a study of cytotoxic CD8 clonotypes in ibrutinib-treated CLL. Sequencing used immunoSEQ multiplex PCR; TCRdb keeps in-frame clones, though not all of them. The profile shows some 17,000 clones, approximately 80% of them singletons. Sequenced material: PBMCs, taken before ibrutinib treatment. The receptors derive from a human donor with chronic lymphocytic leukemia.

V is TRBV30 and J is TRBJ2-5, with 15 bases matching TRBD2. Trimming cost V 0 bases and J 4 bases; bases outside gene matches: 0. The CDR3 is made up of 15 amino acids. Germline V gene sequence: CDR1 GTSNPN, CDR2 SVGIG (reference sequence). CDR3 sequence: CAWSVGLAGGETQYF. The CDR3 DNA follows: TGTGCCTGGAGTGTGGGACTAGCGGGAGGAGAGACCCAGTACTTC.

This clone was counted once. The chain links TRBV19 to TRBJ2-2; TRBD2 aligns across 10 bases. CDR3 length: 18 residues. J was trimmed by 5 bases and V by 3 bases; bases with no gene match: 12. Per germline, CDR1 LNHDA and CDR2 SQIVND (reference sequence). CDR3 region: CASSILGLAGARTGELFF. The CDR3 DNA reads TGTGCCAGTAGTATCTTAGGGCTAGCGGGAGCTCGGACCGGGGAGCTGTTTTTT.

The V and J genes are TRBV5-4 and TRBJ2-1; tentatively, D is TRBD2 (5 bases). Germline V gives CDR1 SGHNT, CDR2 YYREEE (reference sequence). V shed 2 bases and J shed 3 bases, with 12 bases lying between them. CDR3 length equals 15 residues. The CDR3 nucleotides read TGTGCCAGCAGCTTCGGACTGGCTGGCTACAATGAGCAGTTCTTC. It yields the protein CASSFGLAGYNEQFF.

This rearrangement joins TRBV7-9 to TRBJ2-1; D is unresolved. V gave up 6 bases and J gave up 4 bases, with 7 bases separating them. The CDR3 runs 12 residues. Germline CDR1 is SEHNR and CDR2 is FQNEAQ (reference sequence). The CDR3 loop is CASRNPYNEQFF. Here the CDR3 DNA reads TGTGCCAGCAGGAATCCGTACAATGAGCAGTTCTTC.

The V gene is TRBV15, the J gene TRBJ1-5; D gene unclear. V was clipped by 2 bases and J by 8 bases, with 7 bases between them. From germline, CDR1 is LNHNV and CDR2 YYDKDF (reference sequence). The CDR3 extends over 12 amino acids. CDR3 residues: CATSRQKEPQHF. CDR3 nucleotide sequence: TGTGCCACCAGCAGACAAAAAGAGCCCCAGCATTTT.

The CDR3: CASSQADTLNEQFF. CDR3 sequence (DNA): TGTGCCAGCAGCCAAGCGGATACCCTAAATGAGCAGTTCTTC. The V call is TRBV14, the J call TRBJ2-1; no definite D call. V gave up 1 base and J gave up 7 bases, with 11 bases separating them. CDR3 length: 14 residues. CDR1 SGHDN and CDR2 FVKESK come from the germline V gene.

J is TRBJ1-1 and V is TRBV11-2; D uncertain. V dropped 5 bases and J dropped 8 bases, with 9 bases sitting between them. Germline V CDR1 and CDR2: SGHAT, FQNNGV. The CDR3 contains 11 residues. The CDR3 spells CASSARLEAFF. CDR3 sequence (DNA): TGTGCCAGCAGCGCCCGGTTAGAAGCTTTCTTT.

This chain links TRBV5-1 with TRBJ1-4; TRBD1 might be the D (5 bases). Per germline, CDR1 SGHRS and CDR2 YFSETQ. Trimming shortened V by 3 bases and J by 10 bases, and 10 bases separated the two germline ends. The CDR3 length is 12 residues. CDR3 nucleotides: TGCGCCAGCAGCTGGGACGGGGGAAAACTGTTTTTT. Protein sequence: CASSWDGGKLFF.

This chain links TRBV6-1 with TRBJ1-1, with 8 positions matching TRBD1. V was clipped by 6 bases and J by 1 base; unmatched bases: 7. CDR1 and CDR2 from the germline V gene are MNHNS and SASEGT. This CDR3 has 15 residues. CDR3 region: CASRSSGQENTEAFF. The CDR3 DNA follows: TGTGCCAGCAGGTCCTCGGGACAGGAGAACACTGAAGCTTTCTTT.

This chain uses TRBV19 with TRBJ2-7; D is possibly TRBD1 (6 bases). Germline loops: CDR1 LNHDA, CDR2 SQIVND (reference sequence). Trimming took off 3 bases at V and 6 bases at J, with 15 bases between the two ends. This CDR3 is 14 amino acids long. The CDR3 region has the DNA TGTGCCAGTAGTATGAGGCAGGGACAAAGCGAGCAGTACTTC. Residues: CASSMRQGQSEQYF. The whole variable domain, remainder taken from reference TRBV19 and TRBJ2-7, is DGGITQSPKYLFRKEGQNVTLSCEQNLNHDAMYWYRQDPGQGLRLIYYSQIVNDFQKGDIAEGYSVSREKKESFPLTVTSAQKNPTAFYLCASSMRQGQSEQYFGPGTRLTVT.

The CDR3 region is CASRRLAGGTDTQYF. In nucleotides, the CDR3 is TGTGCCAGCCGACGACTAGCGGGAGGGACAGATACGCAGTATTTT. The rearrangement uses TRBV6-6 and TRBJ2-3, with TRBD2 matching over 14 bases. Looked up from germline, CDR1 is MNHNY and CDR2 is SVGAGI (reference sequence). The CDR3 is made up of 15 amino acids. V lost 8 bases, J lost 3 bases, and 4 bases stayed unmatched.

Of note for this clone: The junction differs from germline at one of its ends, possibly a read error. In DNA form, the CDR3 reads TGTGCTAGCAGCCAAGGACAGGGAGGTGGCTATGAGCAGTTCTTC. The encoded protein is CASSQGQGGGYEQFF. The gene calls are TRBV7-7 and TRBJ2-1; 8 bases fit TRBD1. This CDR3 has 15 amino acids. Per the germline V gene, CDR1 is SSHAT and CDR2 is FNYEAQ (reference sequence).

This chain connects TRBV2 to TRBJ1-1, with D possibly matching TRBD1 (5 bases). Between the trimmed V and J ends, which lost 6 bases and 5 bases, there was a span of 13 bases. CDR1 and CDR2 (germline): SNHLY, FYNNEI. There are 13 residues in the CDR3. This CDR3 is CASRGDGETEAFF. The CDR3 DNA reads TGTGCCAGCAGGGGGGACGGAGAAACTGAAGCTTTCTTT.

The chain combines TRBV5-1 with TRBJ1-4; D may be TRBD1 (5 bases). Deletions cut 0 bases from V and 8 bases from J, with 14 bases between. Germline lookup yields CDR1 SGHRS and CDR2 YFSETQ. The CDR3 has 15 residues. The CDR3 here is CASSLGGRDGEKLFF. CDR3 DNA: TGCGCCAGCAGCTTGGGGGGCCGGGATGGCGAAAAACTGTTTTTT.

V usage is TRBV19 and J usage is TRBJ1-3, with D uncertain. The CDR3 is 14 residues long. Trimming shortened V by 5 bases and J by 1 base, and 9 bases separated the two germline ends. Germline V gives CDR1 LNHDA, CDR2 SQIVND (reference sequence). The CDR3 loop is CASSWAGSGNTIYF. CDR3 in DNA: TGTGCCAGTAGTTGGGCAGGTTCTGGAAACACCATATATTTT.

The chain joins TRBV28 to TRBJ1-1, with 12 bases identical to TRBD1. Trimming at V came to 8 bases and at J to 3 bases, leaving 7 bases not matched to a gene. This CDR3 region has 15 residues. The V gene's germline CDR1 is MDHEN and CDR2 SYDVKM. This CDR3 reads CASPPGQGADTEAFF. CDR3 nucleotide sequence: TGTGCCAGCCCTCCGGGACAGGGGGCGGACACTGAAGCTTTCTTT.

The chain couples TRBV29-1 to TRBJ2-6; maybe TRBD1 (7 bases). CDR1 and CDR2 (germline): SQVTM, ANQGSEA. The CDR3 is 18 residues long. Trimming removed 0 bases at V and 0 bases at J, with 15 bases between. The CDR3 loop is CSVEDRGNRGSGANVLTF. CDR3 nucleotide sequence: TGCAGCGTTGAAGATCGCGGGAACAGGGGCTCTGGGGCCAACGTCCTGACTTTC. Together with reference TRBV29-1 and TRBJ2-6, the CDR3 gives the full variable domain: SAVISQKPSRDICQRGTSLTIQCQVDSQVTMMFWYRQQPGQSLTLIATANQGSEATYESGFVIDKFPISRPNLTFSTLTVSNMSPEDSSIYLCSVEDRGNRGSGANVLTFGAGSRLTVL.

J is TRBJ1-3 and V is TRBV6-1; unclear D gene. This CDR3 comprises 13 residues. Trimming pared 3 bases from V and 0 bases from J, leaving 3 bases between. CDR1 MNHNS and CDR2 SASEGT come from the germline V gene. The CDR3, as DNA: TGTGCCAGCAGTGACAGCTCTGGAAACACCATATATTTT. It translates to CASSDSSGNTIYF.

This clone is termed medium-sized (0.01 to 0.1%). The genes are TRBV7-3 and TRBJ2-2; TRBD1 aligns across 9 bases. This CDR3 comprises 16 residues. V was pared by 0 bases and J by 3 bases, with 2 bases of the junction left unmatched. Germline V gives CDR1 SGHTA, CDR2 FQGTGA. CDR3 sequence (DNA): TGTGCCAGCAGCTTAACGGACAGGGGCTACACCGGGGAGCTGTTTTTT. It encodes CASSLTDRGYTGELFF.

J is TRBJ2-2 and V is TRBV6-6; D possibly corresponds to TRBD1 (5 bases). Germline V gene lookup returns CDR1 MNHNY and CDR2 SVGAGI (reference sequence). This CDR3 is 14 amino acids long. With 10 bases removed from V and 8 bases from J, the gap between germline ends came to 20 bases. The CDR3 DNA reads TGTGCCACCTATACAATAGGGTGGACAGGGGAGCTGTTTTTT. Its translation: CATYTIGWTGELFF.

The chain links TRBV2 to TRBJ1-3; D possibly corresponds to TRBD1 (6 bases). The CDR3 contains 15 residues. Germline values: CDR1 SNHLY, CDR2 FYNNEI. With 7 bases removed from V and 2 bases from J, the gap between germline ends came to 15 bases. For the CDR3, the DNA is TGTGCCAGCACATGGACACAGGGCACTGGAAACACCATATATTTT. Translation: CASTWTQGTGNTIYF.

This clone was observed once. The gene calls are TRBV7-3 and TRBJ2-2; 12 bases fit TRBD2. With V trimmed by 3 bases and J by 5 bases, 4 bases remained unmatched. Per germline, CDR1 SGHTA and CDR2 FQGTGA. This CDR3 is built from 16 residues. CDR3 amino acids: CASSLASGRGTGELFF. As DNA, the CDR3 is TGTGCCAGCAGCTTGGCTAGCGGGAGGGGTACCGGGGAGCTGTTTTTT.